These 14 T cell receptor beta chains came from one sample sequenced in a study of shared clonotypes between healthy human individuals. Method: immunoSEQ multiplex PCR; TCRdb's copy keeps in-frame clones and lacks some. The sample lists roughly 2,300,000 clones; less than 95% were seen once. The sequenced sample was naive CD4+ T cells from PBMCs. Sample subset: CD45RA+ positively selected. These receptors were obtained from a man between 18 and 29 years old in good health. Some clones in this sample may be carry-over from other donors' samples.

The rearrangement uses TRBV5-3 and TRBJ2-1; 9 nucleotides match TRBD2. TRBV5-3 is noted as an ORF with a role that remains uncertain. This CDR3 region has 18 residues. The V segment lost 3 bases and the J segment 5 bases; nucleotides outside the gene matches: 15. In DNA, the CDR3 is TGTGCCAGAAGCTCCGAGTCCTTAGCGGGAGAATTGCACAATGAGCAGTTCTTC. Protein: CARSSESLAGELHNEQFF.

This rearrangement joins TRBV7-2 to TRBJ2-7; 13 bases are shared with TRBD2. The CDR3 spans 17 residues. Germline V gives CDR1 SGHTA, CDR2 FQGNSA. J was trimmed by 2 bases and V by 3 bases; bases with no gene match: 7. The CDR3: CASSLSGTSGATYEQYF. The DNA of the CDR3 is TGTGCCAGCAGCTTGTCCGGGACTAGCGGGGCTACCTACGAGCAGTACTTC.

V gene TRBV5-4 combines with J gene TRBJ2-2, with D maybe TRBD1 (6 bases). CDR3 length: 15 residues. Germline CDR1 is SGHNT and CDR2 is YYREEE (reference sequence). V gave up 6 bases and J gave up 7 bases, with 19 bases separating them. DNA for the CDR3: TGTGCCAGCAAGTCAACCGGGTTACAGGGCGGGGAGCTGTTTTTT. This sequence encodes CASKSTGLQGGELFF. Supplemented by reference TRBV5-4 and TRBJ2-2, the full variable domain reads ETGVTQSPTHLIKTRGQQVTLRCSSQSGHNTVSWYQQALGQGPQFIFQYYREEENGRGNFPPRFSGLQFPNYSSELNVNALELDDSALYLCASKSTGLQGGELFFGEGSRLTVL.

CDR3 DNA: TGTGCCAGCAGCTTGGTCTCAGCAAGGGAAAAACTGTTTTTT. It is translated as CASSLVSAREKLFF. The rearrangement links TRBV5-5 to TRBJ1-4; D remains unclear. The CDR3 runs to 14 residues. Germline V gives CDR1 SGHKS, CDR2 YYEKEE (reference sequence). V dropped 0 bases and J dropped 8 bases, with 11 bases sitting between them.

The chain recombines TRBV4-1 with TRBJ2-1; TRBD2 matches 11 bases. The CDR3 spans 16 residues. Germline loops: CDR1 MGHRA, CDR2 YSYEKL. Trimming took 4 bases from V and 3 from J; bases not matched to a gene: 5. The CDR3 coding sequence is TGCGCCAGCAGCCGCAAGGGACTAGCGGACTACAATGAGCAGTTCTTC. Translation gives CASSRKGLADYNEQFF.

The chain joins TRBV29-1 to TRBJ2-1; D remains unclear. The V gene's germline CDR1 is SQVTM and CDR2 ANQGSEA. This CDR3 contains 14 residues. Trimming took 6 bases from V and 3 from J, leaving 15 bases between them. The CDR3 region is CSVYLERNYNEQFF. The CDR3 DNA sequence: TGCAGCGTGTATTTGGAGCGTAACTACAATGAGCAGTTCTTC.

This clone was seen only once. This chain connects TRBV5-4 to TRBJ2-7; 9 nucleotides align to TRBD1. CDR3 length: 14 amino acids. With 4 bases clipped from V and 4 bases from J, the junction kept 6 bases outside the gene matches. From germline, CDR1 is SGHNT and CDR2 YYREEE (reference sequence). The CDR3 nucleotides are TGTGCCAGCAGCAAACCGGGACAGGGATACGAGCAGTACTTC. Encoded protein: CASSKPGQGYEQYF.

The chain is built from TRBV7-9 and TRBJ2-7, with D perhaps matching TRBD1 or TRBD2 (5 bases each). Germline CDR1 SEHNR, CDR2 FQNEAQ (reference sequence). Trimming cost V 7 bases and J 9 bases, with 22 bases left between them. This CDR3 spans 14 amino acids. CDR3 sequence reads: CASTGTRTDKGQYF. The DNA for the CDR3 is TGTGCCAGCACGGGGACCCGAACCGATAAGGGGCAGTACTTC. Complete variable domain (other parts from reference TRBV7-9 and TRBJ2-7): DTGVSQNPRHKITKRGQNVTFRCDPISEHNRLYWYRQTLGQGPEFLTYFQNEAQLEKSRLLSDRFSAERPKGSFSTLEIQRTEQGDSAMYLCASTGTRTDKGQYFGPGTRLTVT.

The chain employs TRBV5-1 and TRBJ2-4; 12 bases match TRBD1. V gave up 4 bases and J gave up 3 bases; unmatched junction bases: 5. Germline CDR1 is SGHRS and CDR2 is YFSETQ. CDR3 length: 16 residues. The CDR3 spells CASSLGQGAGKNIQYF. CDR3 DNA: TGCGCCAGCAGCCTGGGACAGGGGGCAGGCAAAAACATTCAGTACTTC.

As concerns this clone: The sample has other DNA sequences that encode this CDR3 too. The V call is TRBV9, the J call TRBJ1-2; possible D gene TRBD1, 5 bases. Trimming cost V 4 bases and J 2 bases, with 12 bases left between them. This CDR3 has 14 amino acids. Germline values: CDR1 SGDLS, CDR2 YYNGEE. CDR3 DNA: TGTGCCAGCAGCCCCCGACCAGGGAACTATGGCTACACCTTC. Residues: CASSPRPGNYGYTF.

The CDR3 spells CASSSTGQGFTEAFF. The CDR3 nucleotides read TGCGCCAGCAGCTCGACTGGACAGGGGTTCACTGAAGCTTTCTTT. The V gene is TRBV5-1, the J gene TRBJ1-1; 9 nucleotides align to TRBD1. CDR3 length: 15 residues. V shed 3 bases, J shed 4 bases, and the junction held 7 bases outside the gene matches. Germline CDR1 is SGHRS and CDR2 is YFSETQ.

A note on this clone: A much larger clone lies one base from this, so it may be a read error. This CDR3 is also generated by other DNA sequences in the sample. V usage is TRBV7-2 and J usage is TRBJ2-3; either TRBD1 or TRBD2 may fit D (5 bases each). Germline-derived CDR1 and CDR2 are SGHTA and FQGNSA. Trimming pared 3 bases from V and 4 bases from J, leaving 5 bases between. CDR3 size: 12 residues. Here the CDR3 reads CASSLGADTQYF. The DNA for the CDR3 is TGTGCCAGCAGCTTGGGGGCAGATACGCAGTATTTT.

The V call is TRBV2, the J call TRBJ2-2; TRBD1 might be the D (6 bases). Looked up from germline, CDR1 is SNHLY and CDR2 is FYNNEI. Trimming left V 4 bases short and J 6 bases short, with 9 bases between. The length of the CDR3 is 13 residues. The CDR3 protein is CASSATGAGELFF. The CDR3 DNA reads TGTGCCAGCAGTGCGACAGGAGCCGGGGAGCTGTTTTTT.

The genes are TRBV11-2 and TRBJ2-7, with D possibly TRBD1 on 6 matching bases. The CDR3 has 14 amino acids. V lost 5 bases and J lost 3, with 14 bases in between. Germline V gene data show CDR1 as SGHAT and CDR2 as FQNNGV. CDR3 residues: CASSLREQGYEQYF. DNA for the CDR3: TGTGCCAGCAGCCTACGCGAACAGGGCTACGAGCAGTACTTC.